The next 8 T cell receptor beta chains were all read from a single sample in a study of T cells after yellow fever vaccination. Each CDR3 protein is one row after TCRdb ran MiXCR on the 5' RACE reads. The sample has some 160,000 distinct CDR3 sequences, 6.5% to 8.5% seen once. Specimen: CD4+ T cells sorted from PBMCs, collected around 5 days after the first yellow fever vaccination. The receptors come from a man between 18 and 35 years old who received the YFV17D yellow fever vaccine.

This clonotype was observed at least ten times. At one of its ends the junction is not consistent with the germline gene, which may arise from a read error. The CDR3 region has the DNA TGCAGTGCGAGAGGGGGGGCTAGCACAGATACGCAGTATTTT. As protein: CSARGGASTDTQYF. The V and J genes are TRBV20-1 and TRBJ2-3; possible D gene TRBD2, 7 bases. The CDR3 sequence is 14 residues long. CDR1 DFQATT and CDR2 SNEGSKA come from the germline V gene (reference sequence).

The V call is TRBV5-6, the J call TRBJ1-5; D may be TRBD1 (6 bases). Per the germline V gene, CDR1 is SGHDT and CDR2 is YYEEEE. The V gene lost 4 bases and the J gene lost 2 bases, with 19 bases spanning the gap. There are 17 residues in the CDR3. The CDR3 DNA reads as TGTGCCAGCAGCACCACCTCGGGGGCAGGTCGCAATCAGCCCCAGCATTTT. Protein: CASSTTSGAGRNQPQHF.

In this sample, this clonotype turned up many times. The chain uses TRBV16 and TRBJ1-2, with 9 bases fitting TRBD1. This CDR3 contains 15 residues. The germline V gene encodes CDR1 KGHSY and CDR2 FQNENV. V was pared by 2 bases and J by 6 bases, with 7 bases of the junction left unmatched. Here the CDR3 reads CASSQQGWTGDGYTF. Here the CDR3 DNA reads TGTGCCAGCAGCCAACAAGGTTGGACAGGGGATGGCTACACCTTC.

This clonotype was recorded a few times. An end of the junction differs from the germline gene, which may be a read error. The rearrangement links TRBV3-1 to TRBJ1-1; TRBD1 matches 9 bases. The CDR3 loop spans 15 amino acids. The germline gives CDR1 LGHDT, CDR2 YNNKEL (reference sequence). DNA for the CDR3: TGTGCCACCAGCATTACAGGGGGCTTATTCACTGAAGCTTTCTTT. It translates to CATSITGGLFTEAFF.

This clonotype was detected many times. The chain links TRBV20-1 to TRBJ2-3; no firm D call. V shed 5 bases and J shed 0 bases, with 9 bases lying between them. The CDR3 has 13 residues. The V gene's germline CDR1 is DFQATT and CDR2 SNEGSKA (reference sequence). CDR3 amino acids: CSAPLASTDTQYF. The CDR3, as DNA: TGCAGTGCTCCTCTCGCTAGCACAGATACGCAGTATTTT.

The V call is TRBV20-1, the J call TRBJ2-7; tentatively, D is TRBD1 (6 bases). The CDR3 is 12 residues long. CDR1 is DFQATT, CDR2 SNEGSKA, per germline (reference sequence). Trimming cost V 6 bases and J 2 bases, with 11 bases left between them. CDR3 amino acids: CSAAGGPYEQYF. CDR3 DNA: TGCAGTGCGGCTGGGGGCCCCTACGAGCAGTACTTC.

This clonotype was seen a few times. The chain joins TRBV13 to TRBJ2-5; D gene unclear. V was clipped by 1 base and J by 5 bases, with 11 bases between them. This CDR3 region has 14 residues. Germline V CDR1 and CDR2: PRHDT, FYEKMQ (reference sequence). The CDR3 DNA reads TGTGCCAGCAGCTTAGCCTGGACCAGTGAGACCCAGTACTTC. Translating gives CASSLAWTSETQYF.

The rearrangement joins TRBV29-1 to TRBJ2-3, with D unresolved. Germline V gene sequence: CDR1 SQVTM, CDR2 ANQGSEA. The V and J ends lost 2 bases and 6 bases respectively, with 12 bases between them. This CDR3 contains 13 residues. CDR3: CSVERRSPDTQYF. The CDR3 DNA sequence: TGCAGCGTTGAACGGCGGAGCCCCGATACGCAGTATTTT.